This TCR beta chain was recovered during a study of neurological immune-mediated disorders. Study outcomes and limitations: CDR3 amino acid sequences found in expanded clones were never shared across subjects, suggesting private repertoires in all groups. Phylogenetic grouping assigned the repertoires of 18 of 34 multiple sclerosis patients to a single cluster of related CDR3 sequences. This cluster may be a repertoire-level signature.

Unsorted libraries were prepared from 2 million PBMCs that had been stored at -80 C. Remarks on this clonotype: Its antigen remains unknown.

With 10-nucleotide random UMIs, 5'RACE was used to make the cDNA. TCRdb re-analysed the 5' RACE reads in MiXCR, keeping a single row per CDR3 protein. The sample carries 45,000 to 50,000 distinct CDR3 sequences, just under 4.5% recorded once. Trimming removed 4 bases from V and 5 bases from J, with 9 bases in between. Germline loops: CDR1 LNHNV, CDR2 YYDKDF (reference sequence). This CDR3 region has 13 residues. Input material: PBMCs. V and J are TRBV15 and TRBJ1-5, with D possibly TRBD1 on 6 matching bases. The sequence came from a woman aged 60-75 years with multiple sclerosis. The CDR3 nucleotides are TGTGCCACCAGCACAGGGGCTTATCAGCCCCAGCATTTT. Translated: CATSTGAYQPQHF. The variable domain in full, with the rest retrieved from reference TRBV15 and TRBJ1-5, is DAMVIQNPRYQVTQFGKPVTLSCSQTLNHNVMYWYQQKSSQAPKLLFHYYDKDFNNEADTPDNFQSRRPNTSFCFLDIRSPGLGDTAMYLCATSTGAYQPQHFGDGTRLSIL.